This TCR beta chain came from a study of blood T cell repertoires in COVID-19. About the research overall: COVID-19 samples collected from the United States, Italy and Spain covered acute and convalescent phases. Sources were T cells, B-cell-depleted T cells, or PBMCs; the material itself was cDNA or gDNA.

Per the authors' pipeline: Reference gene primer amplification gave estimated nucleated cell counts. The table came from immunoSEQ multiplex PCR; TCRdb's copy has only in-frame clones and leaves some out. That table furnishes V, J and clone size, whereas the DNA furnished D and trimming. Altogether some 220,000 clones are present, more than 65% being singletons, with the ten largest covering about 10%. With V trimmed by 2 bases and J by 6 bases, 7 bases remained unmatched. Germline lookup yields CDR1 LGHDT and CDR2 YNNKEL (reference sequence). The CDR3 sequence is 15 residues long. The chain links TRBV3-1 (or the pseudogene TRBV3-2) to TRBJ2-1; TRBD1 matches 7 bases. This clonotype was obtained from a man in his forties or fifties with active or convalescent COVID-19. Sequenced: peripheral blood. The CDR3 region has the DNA TGTGCCAGCAGCCAACAAGACAGGGCGGGCAATGAGCAGTTCTTC. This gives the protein CASSQQDRAGNEQFF.